This T cell receptor beta chain was captured by sequencing in a study of blood T cells in healthy people across ages. There were healthy Caucasian individuals from Russia, aged about 6 to 100, serving as donors. Trimming shortened V by 4 bases and J by 5 bases, and 6 bases separated the two germline ends. Germline V gene lookup returns CDR1 MDHEN and CDR2 SYDVKM. The length of the CDR3 is 12 residues. In its sample, this clonotype was seen many times. Its specificity is not known. For the second PCR, which ran for about 7 to 11 cycles, a sample-barcoded 5' primer and a J-beta primer mix were used. From the 5' RACE reads, TCRdb called clonotypes with MiXCR, one entry per CDR3 protein. Of about 580,000 distinct CDR3 sequences in the sample, 40% to 55% were seen once. Findings and limits, study-wide: Estimates of total diversity, which came from one million sequenced T cells, were considered to be underestimates.

This sequence joins TRBV28 and TRBJ2-4; D uncertain. The sample was blood. The receptor comes from a man at least 80 years old in good health. The CDR3 region is CASSSTENIQYF. CDR3 nucleotides: TGTGCCAGCAGTTCGACGGAAAACATTCAGTACTTC.